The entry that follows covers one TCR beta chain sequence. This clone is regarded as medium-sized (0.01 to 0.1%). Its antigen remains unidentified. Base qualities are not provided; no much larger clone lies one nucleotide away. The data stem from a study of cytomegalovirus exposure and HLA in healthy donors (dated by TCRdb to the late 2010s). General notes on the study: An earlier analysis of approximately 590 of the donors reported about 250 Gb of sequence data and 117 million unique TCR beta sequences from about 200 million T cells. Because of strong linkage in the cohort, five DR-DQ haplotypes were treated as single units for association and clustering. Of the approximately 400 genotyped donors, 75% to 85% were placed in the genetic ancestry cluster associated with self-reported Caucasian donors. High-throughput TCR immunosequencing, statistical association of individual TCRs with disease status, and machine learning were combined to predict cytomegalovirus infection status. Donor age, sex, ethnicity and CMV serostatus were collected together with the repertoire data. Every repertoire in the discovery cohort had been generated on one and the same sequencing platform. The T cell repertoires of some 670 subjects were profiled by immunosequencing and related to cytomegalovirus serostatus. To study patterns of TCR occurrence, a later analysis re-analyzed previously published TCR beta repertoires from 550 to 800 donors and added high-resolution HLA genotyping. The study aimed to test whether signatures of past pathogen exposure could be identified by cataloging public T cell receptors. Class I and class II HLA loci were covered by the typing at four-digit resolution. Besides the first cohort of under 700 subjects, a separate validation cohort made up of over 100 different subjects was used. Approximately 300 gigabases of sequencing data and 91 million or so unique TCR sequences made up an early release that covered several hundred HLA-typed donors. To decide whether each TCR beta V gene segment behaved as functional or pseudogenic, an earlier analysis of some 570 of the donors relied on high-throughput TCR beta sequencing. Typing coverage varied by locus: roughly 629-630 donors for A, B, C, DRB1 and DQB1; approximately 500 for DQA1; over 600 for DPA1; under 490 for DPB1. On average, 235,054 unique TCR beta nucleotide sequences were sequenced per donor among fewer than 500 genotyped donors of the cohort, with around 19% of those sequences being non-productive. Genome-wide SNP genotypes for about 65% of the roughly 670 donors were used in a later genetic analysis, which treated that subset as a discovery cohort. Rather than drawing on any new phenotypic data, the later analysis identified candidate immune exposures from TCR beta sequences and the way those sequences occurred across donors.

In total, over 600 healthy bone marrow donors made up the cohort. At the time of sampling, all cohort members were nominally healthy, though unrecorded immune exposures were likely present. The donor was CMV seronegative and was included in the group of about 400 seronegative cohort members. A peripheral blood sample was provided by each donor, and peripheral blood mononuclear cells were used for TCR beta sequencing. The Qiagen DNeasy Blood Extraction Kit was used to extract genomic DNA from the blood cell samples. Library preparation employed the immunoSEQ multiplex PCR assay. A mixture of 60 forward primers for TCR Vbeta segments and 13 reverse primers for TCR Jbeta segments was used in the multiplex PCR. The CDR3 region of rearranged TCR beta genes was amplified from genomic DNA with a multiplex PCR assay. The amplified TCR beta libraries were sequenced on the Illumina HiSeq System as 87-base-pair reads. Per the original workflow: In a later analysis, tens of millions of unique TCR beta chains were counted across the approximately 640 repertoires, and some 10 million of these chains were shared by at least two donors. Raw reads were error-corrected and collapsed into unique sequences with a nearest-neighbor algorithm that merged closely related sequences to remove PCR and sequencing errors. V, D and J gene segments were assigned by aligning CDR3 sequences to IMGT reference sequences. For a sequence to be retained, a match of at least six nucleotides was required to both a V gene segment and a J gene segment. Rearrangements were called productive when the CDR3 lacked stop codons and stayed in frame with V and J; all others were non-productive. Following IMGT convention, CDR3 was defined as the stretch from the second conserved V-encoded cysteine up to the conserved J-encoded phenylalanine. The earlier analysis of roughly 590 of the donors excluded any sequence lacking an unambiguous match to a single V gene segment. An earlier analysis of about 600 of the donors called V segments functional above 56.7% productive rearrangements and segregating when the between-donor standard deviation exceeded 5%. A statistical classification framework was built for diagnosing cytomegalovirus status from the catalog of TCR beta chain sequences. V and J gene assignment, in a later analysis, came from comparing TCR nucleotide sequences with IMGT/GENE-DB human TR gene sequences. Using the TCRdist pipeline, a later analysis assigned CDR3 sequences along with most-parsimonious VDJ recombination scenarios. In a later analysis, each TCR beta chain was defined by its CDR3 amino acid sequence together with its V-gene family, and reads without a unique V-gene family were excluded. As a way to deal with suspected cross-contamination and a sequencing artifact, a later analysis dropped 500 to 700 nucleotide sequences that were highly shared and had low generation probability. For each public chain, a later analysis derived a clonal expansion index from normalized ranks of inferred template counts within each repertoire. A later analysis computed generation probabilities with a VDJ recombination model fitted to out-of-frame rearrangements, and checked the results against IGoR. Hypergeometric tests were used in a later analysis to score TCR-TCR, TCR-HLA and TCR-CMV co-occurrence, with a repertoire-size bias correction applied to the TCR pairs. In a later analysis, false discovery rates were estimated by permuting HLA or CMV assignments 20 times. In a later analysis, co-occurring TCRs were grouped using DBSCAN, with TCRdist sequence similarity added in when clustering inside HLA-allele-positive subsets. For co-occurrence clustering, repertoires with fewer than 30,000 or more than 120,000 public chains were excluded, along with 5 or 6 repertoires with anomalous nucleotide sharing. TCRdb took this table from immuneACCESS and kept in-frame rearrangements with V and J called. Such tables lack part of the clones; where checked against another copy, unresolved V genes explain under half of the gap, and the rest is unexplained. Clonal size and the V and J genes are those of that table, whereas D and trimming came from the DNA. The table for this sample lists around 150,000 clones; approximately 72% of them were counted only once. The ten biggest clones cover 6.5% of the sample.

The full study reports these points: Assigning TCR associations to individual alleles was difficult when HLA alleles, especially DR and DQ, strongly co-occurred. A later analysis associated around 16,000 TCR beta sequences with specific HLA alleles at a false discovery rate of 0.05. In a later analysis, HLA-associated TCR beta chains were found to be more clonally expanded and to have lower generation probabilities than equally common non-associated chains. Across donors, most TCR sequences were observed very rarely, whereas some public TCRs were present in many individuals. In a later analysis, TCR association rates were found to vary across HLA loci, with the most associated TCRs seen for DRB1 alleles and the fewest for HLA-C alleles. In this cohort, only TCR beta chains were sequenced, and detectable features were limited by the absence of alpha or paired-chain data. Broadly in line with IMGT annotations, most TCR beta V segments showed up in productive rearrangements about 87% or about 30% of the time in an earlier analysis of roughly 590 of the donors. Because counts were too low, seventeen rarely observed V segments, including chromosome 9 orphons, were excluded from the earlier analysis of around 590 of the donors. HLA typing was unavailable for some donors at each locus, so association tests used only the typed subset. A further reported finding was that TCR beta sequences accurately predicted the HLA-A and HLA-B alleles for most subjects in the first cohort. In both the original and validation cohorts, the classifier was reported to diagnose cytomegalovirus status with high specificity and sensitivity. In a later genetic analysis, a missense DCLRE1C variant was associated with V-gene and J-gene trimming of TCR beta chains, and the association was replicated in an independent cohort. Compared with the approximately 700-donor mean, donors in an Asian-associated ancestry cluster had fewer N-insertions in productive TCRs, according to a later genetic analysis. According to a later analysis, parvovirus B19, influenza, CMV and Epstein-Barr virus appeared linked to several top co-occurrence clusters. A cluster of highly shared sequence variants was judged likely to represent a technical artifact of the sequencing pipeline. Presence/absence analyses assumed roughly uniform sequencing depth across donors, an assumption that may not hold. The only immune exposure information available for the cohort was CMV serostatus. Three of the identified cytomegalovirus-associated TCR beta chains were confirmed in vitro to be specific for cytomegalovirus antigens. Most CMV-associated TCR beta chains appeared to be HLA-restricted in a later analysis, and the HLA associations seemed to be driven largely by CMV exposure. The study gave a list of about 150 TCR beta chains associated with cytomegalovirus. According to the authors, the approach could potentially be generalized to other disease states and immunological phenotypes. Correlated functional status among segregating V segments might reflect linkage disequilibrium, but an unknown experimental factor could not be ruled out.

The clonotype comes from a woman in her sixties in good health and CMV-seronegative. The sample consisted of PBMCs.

The DNA sequence reads TGTGCCAGCAGCCCACAGGGGATATCGGGTCAGCCCCAGCATTTT. The translation is CASSPQGISGQPQHF. The chain uses TRBV7-9 and TRBJ1-5, with 7 central nucleotides matching TRBD1. Trimming removed 5 bases from V and 6 bases from J; the gene matches leave 10 bases unexplained. The CDR3 covers 15 residues, taking in both the cysteine and the phenylalanine. The kept DNA is CDR3 alone, 45 bases in frame from the first base. From a lookup of the germline V gene (reference sequence), CDR1 and CDR2 are SEHNR and FQNEAQ.